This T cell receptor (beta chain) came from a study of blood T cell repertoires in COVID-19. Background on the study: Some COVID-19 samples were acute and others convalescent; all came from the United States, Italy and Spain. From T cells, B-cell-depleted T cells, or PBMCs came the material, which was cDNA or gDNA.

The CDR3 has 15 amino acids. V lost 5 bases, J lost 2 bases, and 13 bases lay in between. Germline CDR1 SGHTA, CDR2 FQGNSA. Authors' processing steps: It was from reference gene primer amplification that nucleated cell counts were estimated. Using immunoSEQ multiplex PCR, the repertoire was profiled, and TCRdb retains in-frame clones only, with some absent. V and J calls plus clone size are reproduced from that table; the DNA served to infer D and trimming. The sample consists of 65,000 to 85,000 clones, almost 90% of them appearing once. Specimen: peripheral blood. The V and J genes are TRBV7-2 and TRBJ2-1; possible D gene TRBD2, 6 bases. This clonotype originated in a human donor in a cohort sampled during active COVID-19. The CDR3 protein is CASSQASVPYNEQFF. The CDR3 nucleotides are TGTGCCAGCAGCCAGGCTAGCGTACCCTACAATGAGCAGTTCTTC.